This T cell receptor (beta chain) was identified during a study of blood T cell repertoires in COVID-19 (TCRdb year 2020). Notes on the research overall: The collaborator samples originated in the United States, Italy and Spain and spanned the acute and convalescent phases of COVID-19. The material from the prospective study consisted of cDNA or gDNA derived from T cells, B-cell-depleted T cells, or PBMCs. Subjects who had been exposed to COVID-19, were actively infected with it, or had recovered from it provided the deeply sampled blood TCRbeta repertoires that made up the dataset. A freely available public database, intended as a resource for researchers studying the immune response to SARS-CoV-2, is where the repertoires were released. Samples were obtained from the ongoing ImmuneRACE study (first 160 participants) and from some 1,300 subjects provided by 6 global collaborators. A de-identified subject ID, COVID-19 status, age in years and sex were almost always included in the sample metadata. Where HLA class I and class II types were available, the types were taken from metadata supplied by the sample provider, not from assay-based typing.

The CDR3 sequence holds 13 residues, the cysteine and phenylalanine included. The CDR3 DNA has 39 bases and is translated from base 1. CDR1 and CDR2 are read off the germline V gene as MNHEY and SVGAGI. Trimming leaves V shorter by 6 bases and J shorter by 8 bases, with the junction holding 4 bases beyond the gene matches. Each collaborating institution followed its own protocols to collect whole blood in K2EDTA tubes. For TCRbeta analysis, collaborator samples were shipped as frozen whole blood, as isolated PBMCs, or as DNA extracted from either sample type. What the research found in general, with its limitations: Clinical and demographic metadata were provided uncurated, with the amount varying by source and participant.

About this clone: The antigen it recognizes is unknown. The sample holds no much larger clone one base away, and base qualities are not on file.

The immunoSEQ Assay, a bias-controlled multiplex PCR, was used to amplify TCRbeta CDR3 regions from genomic DNA. Under the source paper's analysis protocol: Within the assay, amplification of reference gene primers was used to estimate how many nucleated cells each sample contained. To quantify the absolute abundance of each unique TCRbeta CDR3 rearrangement, sequence reads were collapsed and filtered. For each sample, productive Simpson clonality was calculated as the square root of Simpson's diversity index across productive rearrangements. TCRdb's version of the immuneACCESS table is confined to in-frame rearrangements and falls short of the full clone set. An unresolved V gene accounts for under half of the shortfall where checked; the remainder is of unknown origin. D and trimming were read from the DNA, whereas the V and J calls and clone size are those reported in that table. This sample comprises roughly 150,000 clones, 78% of them detected only once. Of the sample, over 11% falls within the top ten clones.

Recombination joined TRBV6-5 with TRBJ1-2, with TRBD1 matching 12 junction bases. This clonotype originated in a woman aged 80 or older with acute or convalescent COVID-19. Sequenced input: peripheral blood. CDR3 protein: CASRGTGGSGYTF. The DNA is TGTGCCAGCAGGGGGACAGGGGGCAGCGGCTACACCTTC.